A single sample gave rise to the 27 T cell receptor beta chains below, sequenced in a study of blood T cell repertoires in COVID-19. The assay was immunoSEQ multiplex PCR, and TCRdb's table has in-frame clones only and misses some. The data show fewer than 350,000 clones, with roughly 90% seen just once and over 2% held by the top ten. Sequenced input: PBMCs or T cells enriched from blood (not recorded which). Source of these receptors: a woman aged 40-49 years with acute COVID-19.

This clone occurred a few times. The chain couples TRBV7-3 to TRBJ1-3; D is uncertain. The CDR3 loop spans 15 amino acids. Germline V CDR1 and CDR2: SGHTA, FQGTGA. V gave up 2 bases and J gave up 4 bases, with 12 bases separating them. The CDR3 nucleotides read TGTGCCAGCAGCTTAGAGGCGGGGTTCGGAAACACCATATATTTT. Amino acids: CASSLEAGFGNTIYF.

The CDR3 DNA is TGTGCCAGCAGCTTTAGAACTCAGGGGGCGGTTGAAAAACTGTTTTTT. Its translation: CASSFRTQGAVEKLFF. The gene calls are TRBV11-2 and TRBJ1-4, with 8 bases aligning to TRBD1. Germline lookup yields CDR1 SGHAT and CDR2 FQNNGV. The CDR3 has 16 residues. V was pared by 3 bases and J by 7 bases, with 10 bases of the junction left unmatched.

This chain connects TRBV11-1 to TRBJ2-5; 9 nucleotides match TRBD2. V was pared by 10 bases and J by 0 bases, with 6 bases of the junction left unmatched. Germline values: CDR1 SGHAT, CDR2 FQDESV (reference sequence). The CDR3 has 14 residues. The CDR3 loop is CATSSGANQETQYF. CDR3 DNA sequence: TGTGCCACCTCTAGCGGGGCAAACCAAGAGACCCAGTACTTC.

V usage is TRBV4-2 and J usage is TRBJ2-3; 10 bases map to TRBD2. V was pared by 0 bases and J by 6 bases, with 9 bases of the junction left unmatched. Germline CDR1 reads LGHNA; CDR2 reads YNFKEQ. This CDR3 spans 17 amino acids. CDR3 DNA sequence: TGTGCCAGCAGCCAAGATCCTCAGCGGGGGGGCTCGGATACGCAGTATTTT. It is translated as CASSQDPQRGGSDTQYF.

On this clone: The sample has other DNA sequences that encode this CDR3 too. The J gene is TRBJ1-2, the V gene TRBV18, with 7 positions matching TRBD1. This CDR3 is built from 13 residues. The J segment lost 2 bases and the V segment lost 3 bases, leaving 0 bases of the junction unmatched. CDR1 is KGHSH, CDR2 LQKENI, per germline. For the CDR3, the DNA is TGTGCCAGCTCACCGGACAGGAACTATGGCTACACCTTC. It is translated as CASSPDRNYGYTF. Full variable domain (remainder filled in from reference TRBV18 and TRBJ1-2): NAGVMQNPRHLVRRRGQEARLRCSPMKGHSHVYWYRQLPEEGLKFMVYLQKENIIDESGMPKERFSAEFPKEGPSILRIQQVVRGDSAAYFCASSPDRNYGYTFGSGTRLTVV.

This clone was observed a handful of times. This chain connects TRBV18 to TRBJ1-1, with 10 bases aligning to TRBD1. Germline V CDR1 and CDR2: KGHSH, LQKENI. The CDR3 sequence is 15 residues long. V was clipped by 4 bases and J by 3 bases; unmatched bases: 5. The CDR3 bases are TGTGCCAGCTCACTACTCGGGACAGGGGACACTGAAGCTTTCTTT. It codes for CASSLLGTGDTEAFF.

The J gene is TRBJ1-6, the V gene TRBV5-1, with 7 bases aligning to TRBD1. The germline CDR1 and CDR2 sequences are SGHRS and YFSETQ. With V trimmed by 4 bases and J by 7 bases, 8 bases remained unmatched. The CDR3 is made up of 15 amino acids. CDR3 residues: CASSTRTGTNSPLHF. The CDR3 DNA sequence: TGCGCCAGCAGCACCCGGACAGGAACAAATTCACCCCTCCACTTT. Using reference TRBV5-1 and TRBJ1-6 for the parts outside the CDR3, the full variable domain is KAGVTQTPRYLIKTRGQQVTLSCSPISGHRSVSWYQQTPGQGLQFLFEYFSETQRNKGNFPGRFSGRQFSNSRSEMNVSTLELGDSALYLCASSTRTGTNSPLHFGNGTRLTVT.

Regarding this clone: The same CDR3 can be traced to other DNA sequences in this sample. The rearrangement links TRBV10-3 to TRBJ2-3; the D gene is possibly TRBD2 (6 bases). Between the trimmed V and J ends, which lost 0 bases and 0 bases, there was a span of 7 bases. Germline V gene sequence: CDR1 ENHRY, CDR2 SYGVKD. The length of the CDR3 is 15 residues. The CDR3 bases are TGTGCCATCAGTGAGTCTGCGGGGAGCACAGATACGCAGTATTTT. It translates to CAISESAGSTDTQYF.

This clone was detected once. This chain connects TRBV28 to TRBJ1-5, with unresolved D. CDR1 is MDHEN and CDR2 is SYDVKM in the germline V gene. The CDR3 runs 14 residues. V lost 6 bases, J lost 1 base, and 10 bases lay in between. The CDR3 loop reads CASSPSGSNQPQHF. CDR3 in DNA: TGTGCCAGCAGCCCCAGCGGCAGCAATCAGCCCCAGCATTTT.

This chain connects TRBV7-9 to TRBJ2-3; D uncertain. CDR3 length: 12 residues. Germline CDR1 SEHNR, CDR2 FQNEAQ (reference sequence). Trimming stripped 4 bases from V and 5 bases from J, with 7 bases between. The CDR3 sequence is CASSSLVDTQYF. The CDR3 nucleotides read TGTGCCAGCAGCTCCCTTGTAGATACGCAGTATTTT.

This chain connects TRBV7-9 to TRBJ2-1; 7 bases are shared with TRBD1. Germline V gives CDR1 SEHNR, CDR2 FQNEAQ (reference sequence). The V segment lost 0 bases and the J segment 5 bases; nucleotides outside the gene matches: 1. The CDR3 covers 14 residues. The CDR3 nucleotides read TGTGCCAGCAGCTTAGCGGGGACAGACAATGAGCAGTTCTTC. Translation: CASSLAGTDNEQFF.

This clone was seen a single time. This chain uses TRBV18 with TRBJ1-2; 7 positions agree with TRBD1. V was pared by 3 bases and J by 2 bases, with 3 bases of the junction left unmatched. Looked up from germline, CDR1 is KGHSH and CDR2 is LQKENI. The CDR3 spans 14 residues. CDR3 nucleotide sequence: TGTGCCAGCTCACCTGGGGACAGCAACTATGGCTACACCTTC. It codes for CASSPGDSNYGYTF.

V gene TRBV3-1 (or the pseudogene TRBV3-2) combines with J gene TRBJ2-5; TRBD1 agrees at 12 bases. Per germline, CDR1 LGHDT and CDR2 YNNKEL (reference sequence). The ends lost 4 bases at V and 4 bases at J; junction bases unmatched: 7. The CDR3 is 16 residues long. CDR3 sequence reads: CASSLRDRGRGETQYF. The CDR3 DNA reads TGTGCCAGCAGCCTCCGGGACAGGGGGCGCGGAGAGACCCAGTACTTC.

This clone has a single count. Other DNA sequences of this sample code for an identical CDR3. This sequence joins TRBV28 and TRBJ1-1; D call uncertain. CDR3 length: 12 amino acids. CDR1 and CDR2 from the germline V gene are MDHEN and SYDVKM. Trimming pared 3 bases from V and 3 bases from J, leaving 5 bases between. The CDR3 DNA follows: TGTGCCAGCAGTTTCGGGGACACTGAAGCTTTCTTT. It translates to CASSFGDTEAFF.

V usage is TRBV9 and J usage is TRBJ1-2, with 9 bases fitting TRBD1. CDR1 SGDLS and CDR2 YYNGEE come from the germline V gene. V trimming: 3 bases; J trimming: 4 bases; junction bases outside the gene matches: 10. The CDR3 sequence is 16 residues long. CDR3 residues: CASSGRDRAAGYGYTF. Written as DNA, the CDR3 is TGTGCCAGCAGCGGCCGGGACAGGGCTGCTGGCTATGGCTACACCTTC.

The rearrangement links TRBV24-1 to TRBJ1-1; D is unclear. Per germline, CDR1 KGHDR and CDR2 SFDVKD. CDR3 size: 14 residues. Trimming took off 3 bases at V and 5 bases at J, with 12 bases between the two ends. The CDR3 nucleotides are TGTGCCACCAGTGATCCGACCTCAGGTACTGAAGCTTTCTTT. Residues: CATSDPTSGTEAFF.

This chain connects TRBV16 to TRBJ1-2, with 8 bases lining up with TRBD1. This CDR3 has 15 amino acids. Trimming took 3 bases from V and 8 from J; bases not matched to a gene: 11. The germline V gene encodes CDR1 KGHSY and CDR2 FQNENV. The CDR3 DNA follows: TGTGCCAGCAGCCAGGGGGACAGGACCACGGAGGGCTACACCTTC. This gives the protein CASSQGDRTTEGYTF.

This clone has only a few counts. The chain carries TRBV4-3 and TRBJ2-3, with 8 bases identical to TRBD2. Germline CDR1 is LGHNA and CDR2 is YSLEER. The CDR3 sequence is 13 residues long. The trim removed 5 bases at V and 5 bases at J, leaving 3 bases unmatched. The CDR3 DNA reads as TGCGCCAGCAGCGTGGCGGGAGGAGATACGCAGTATTTT. The encoded protein is CASSVAGGDTQYF.

V gene TRBV2 combines with J gene TRBJ1-2; no clear D gene. The germline V and J ends were trimmed by 4 bases and 8 bases, with 8 bases remaining between them. This CDR3 has 11 residues. CDR1 is SNHLY and CDR2 is FYNNEI in the germline V gene. In nucleotides, the CDR3 is TGTGCCAGCAGTGGGCCAGCGGGCTACACCTTC. Translating gives CASSGPAGYTF.

V is TRBV28 and J is TRBJ1-1, with a weak D call TRBD1 (5 bases). CDR1 MDHEN and CDR2 SYDVKM come from the germline V gene. The CDR3 spans 15 residues. V gave up 3 bases and J gave up 3 bases, with 14 bases separating them. CDR3 loop: CASSLGGSRYTEAFF. CDR3 DNA sequence: TGTGCCAGCAGTTTGGGGGGAAGTAGGTACACTGAAGCTTTCTTT.

This sequence joins TRBV7-9 and TRBJ2-5; 7 bases match TRBD1. With V trimmed by 5 bases and J by 5 bases, 11 bases remained unmatched. Per germline, CDR1 SEHNR and CDR2 FQNEAQ (reference sequence). The CDR3 is 15 residues long. The CDR3 loop reads CASSPGTAKGETQYF. As DNA, the CDR3 is TGTGCCAGCAGCCCGGGGACAGCCAAGGGGGAGACCCAGTACTTC.

V is TRBV19 and J is TRBJ1-1; maybe TRBD1 (6 bases). Germline values: CDR1 LNHDA, CDR2 SQIVND (reference sequence). The CDR3 is 14 amino acids. With 6 bases removed from V and 3 bases from J, the gap between germline ends came to 14 bases. The CDR3 coding sequence is TGTGCCAGTAGACCCAGGGGTGCGTACACTGAAGCTTTCTTT. It is translated as CASRPRGAYTEAFF.

This sequence joins TRBV4-3 and TRBJ2-3, with D perhaps matching TRBD2 (6 bases). CDR1 is LGHNA, CDR2 YSLEER, per germline. V gave up 0 bases and J gave up 1 base, with 11 bases separating them. The CDR3 totals 16 residues. CDR3 nucleotides: TGCGCCAGCAGCCAAGATGGCGGGGCGGGCACAGATACGCAGTATTTT. It encodes CASSQDGGAGTDTQYF.

The V call is TRBV5-1, the J call TRBJ2-5; TRBD1 matches at 10 bases. Germline trimming cut 3 bases from V and 4 bases from J; bases unmatched to any gene: 9. The CDR3 contains 16 residues. Germline V gives CDR1 SGHRS, CDR2 YFSETQ. CDR3 DNA: TGCGCCAGCAGCTACTGGACAGGGGGGTTTCGAGAGACCCAGTACTTC. Encoded protein: CASSYWTGGFRETQYF.

This chain connects TRBV11-3 to TRBJ1-1; D gene unclear. Germline values: CDR1 SGHNT, CDR2 YENEEA. Trimming left V 1 base short and J 1 base short, with 7 bases between. The CDR3 is 14 residues long. CDR3 nucleotide sequence: TGTGCCAGCAGCTTAGGCGGCAGGAACACTGAAGCTTTCTTT. This encodes CASSLGGRNTEAFF.

The rearrangement uses TRBV11-2 and TRBJ2-1; TRBD2 matches at 9 bases. Trimming cost V 5 bases and J 2 bases; bases outside gene matches: 4. CDR3 length: 15 residues. CDR1 is SGHAT and CDR2 is FQNNGV in the germline V gene. Written as DNA, the CDR3 is TGTGCCAGCAGCCAACTAGCGGGTACCTACAATGAGCAGTTCTTC. Translation: CASSQLAGTYNEQFF.

The chain recombines TRBV9 with TRBJ1-2, with a tentative D call TRBD1 (5 bases). Trimming stripped 6 bases from V and 5 bases from J, with 17 bases between. CDR3 length equals 14 residues. Germline assignment: CDR1 SGDLS and CDR2 YYNGEE. CDR3: CASTVTSEGYGYTF. The CDR3 nucleotides are TGTGCCAGCACGGTGACCTCGGAGGGGTATGGCTACACCTTC.